The 29 T cell receptor beta chains below come from one sample, sequenced in a study of human T cells and chemical hapten exposure (dated by TCRdb to the early 2020s). This sample's time point label indicates: patch test 2, 6 weeks after DPC sensitization. The meaning of the sample's treatment or condition label: therapeutic diphenylcyclopropenone sensitization with weekly scalp DPC. Receptors were amplified or captured by RACE. Sequencing used a NextSeq 500. Clones were called with MiXCR by TCRdb after fastp trimmed the public reads at Q25, and only in-frame beta chains were retained. All rows with the same CDR3 protein become a single entry with the most common DNA and genes. Within this sample are nearly 55,000 distinct CDR3 sequences, with about 10% of them counted one time only. The biggest ten clones account for 1.5% to 2% of the sample. Sequenced here: whole blood, sampled in connection with sensitization to the hapten diphenylcyclopropenone (DPC). Source of these receptors: a woman aged 50 to 65 with alopecia areata. Some clones in this sample may be carry-over from other donors' samples.

About this clonotype: Being one base from a much bigger clone, this may be a read error. The chain employs TRBV10-1 and TRBJ1-6; no clear D gene. Germline V gene lookup returns CDR1 WNHNN and CDR2 SYGVQD (reference sequence). This CDR3 comprises 13 residues. The CDR3 loop reads CASSEDPYSPPHF. The CDR3 region has the DNA TGCGCCAGCAGTGAGGACCCGTATTCACCCCCCCACTTT.

The gene calls are TRBV7-6 and TRBJ2-7; a weak D match, TRBD2 (6 bases). Germline V gives CDR1 SGHVS, CDR2 FNYEAQ. V lost 5 bases to trimming and J lost 2 bases, with 16 bases between them. The CDR3 covers 15 residues. The CDR3 sequence is CASSPLWGEPYEQYF. CDR3 DNA sequence: TGTGCCAGCAGCCCCCTTTGGGGGGAGCCCTACGAGCAGTACTTC.

This clonotype was recorded at least ten times. The chain employs TRBV10-3 and TRBJ1-1; unclear D gene. CDR1 is ENHRY, CDR2 SYGVKD, per germline. The CDR3 contains 13 residues. Trimming removed 7 bases from V and 1 base from J, with 10 bases in between. CDR3 residues: CAITLDPNTEAFF. The DNA for the CDR3 is TGTGCCATCACCCTAGACCCGAACACTGAAGCTTTCTTT.

This clonotype was seen a handful of times. The J gene is TRBJ2-1, the V gene TRBV28; TRBD2 aligns across 7 bases. CDR3 size: 15 residues. V gave up 6 bases and J gave up 5 bases; unmatched junction bases: 10. From germline, CDR1 is MDHEN and CDR2 SYDVKM. In nucleotides, the CDR3 is TGTGCCAGCAGCCCTCTCCAGCGGGGAAACAATGAGCAGTTCTTC. The encoded protein is CASSPLQRGNNEQFF.

This clonotype was picked up one time. V gene TRBV29-1 combines with J gene TRBJ2-1; 10 bases fit TRBD2. V gave up 6 bases and J gave up 13 bases; unmatched junction bases: 12. The CDR3 length is 13 residues. CDR1 is SQVTM and CDR2 is ANQGSEA in the germline V gene. CDR3 region: CSVPLAGGPNQFF. CDR3 nucleotide sequence: TGCAGCGTGCCCTTAGCGGGAGGTCCTAACCAGTTCTTC.

This clonotype was recorded many times. V and J are TRBV5-1 and TRBJ2-5; D is unresolved. The CDR3 extends over 12 amino acids. Between the trimmed V and J ends, which lost 2 bases and 4 bases, there was a span of 6 bases. The germline V gene encodes CDR1 SGHRS and CDR2 YFSETQ. The CDR3 nucleotides read TGCGCCAGCAGCTTCGCTGCAGAGACCCAGTACTTC. Translation: CASSFAAETQYF.

This chain links TRBV19 with TRBJ2-1, with 11 bases that match TRBD2. The ends lost 6 bases at V and 5 bases at J; junction bases unmatched: 9. The CDR3 totals 16 residues. Germline CDR1 is LNHDA and CDR2 is SQIVND (reference sequence). Here the CDR3 DNA reads TGTGCCAGTAGCGGATCTAGCGGGAGGCCCCACAATGAGCAGTTCTTC. Encoded protein: CASSGSSGRPHNEQFF.

This clonotype was counted only a few times. The rearrangement links TRBV28 to TRBJ1-5; 7 bases are shared with TRBD1. Losses at the gene ends were 5 bases for V and 4 bases for J; bases not matched to a gene: 8. This CDR3 has 15 amino acids. The V gene's germline CDR1 is MDHEN and CDR2 SYDVKM. The CDR3 nucleotides read TGTGCCAGCAGTCCCCCGGACAGGCAGAATCAGCCCCAGCATTTT. As protein: CASSPPDRQNQPQHF.

The J gene is TRBJ1-1, the V gene TRBV7-9; D remains unclear. The CDR3 totals 13 residues. Germline loops: CDR1 SEHNR, CDR2 FQNEAQ (reference sequence). Trimming stripped 6 bases from V and 2 bases from J, with 10 bases between. The CDR3 coding sequence is TGTGCCAGCAGAGGAAGGGAAAACACTGAAGCTTTCTTT. As protein: CASRGRENTEAFF.

CDR3 in DNA: TGTGCCAGCGGACCCCGGGCCCCGGGGAAAGCTTTCTTT. Translating gives CASGPRAPGKAFF. The chain carries TRBV12-3 or TRBV12-4 and TRBJ1-1; D remains unclear. Trimming removed 8 bases from V and 9 bases from J, with 19 bases in between. This CDR3 comprises 13 residues.

This clonotype has ten or more counts. The junction shows a germline mismatch at one end, possibly a read error. The J gene is TRBJ1-3, the V gene TRBV28; TRBD1 might be the D (5 bases). The CDR3 contains 14 residues. The germline V gene has CDR1 MDHEN and CDR2 SYDVKM. DNA for the CDR3: TGTGCCAGCAGTTGGGACTTTTCGGGGAACACCATATATTTC. The encoded protein is CASSWDFSGNTIYF.

This clonotype has just a few counts. The CDR3 loop reads CASSGSLNSPLHF. The CDR3 coding sequence is TGTGCCAGCAGTGGGAGCCTAAATTCACCCCTCCACTTT. The chain uses TRBV12-3 or TRBV12-4 and TRBJ1-6; D gene uncertain. V was shortened by 5 bases and J by 7 bases, with 9 bases between the two germline ends. CDR3 length: 13 amino acids.

V gene TRBV28 combines with J gene TRBJ1-1, with D uncertain. CDR3 length equals 15 residues. V lost 5 bases and J 0 bases, leaving 13 bases between the germline ends. Germline V CDR1 and CDR2: MDHEN, SYDVKM. The DNA for the CDR3 is TGTGCCAGCAGTCCGGGCGACCGAATGAACACTGAAGCTTTCTTT. Its translation is CASSPGDRMNTEAFF.

The chain employs TRBV7-9 and TRBJ2-1, with D perhaps matching TRBD1 (5 bases). This CDR3 region has 14 residues. V gave up 3 bases and J gave up 10 bases, with 16 bases separating them. The germline CDR1 and CDR2 sequences are SEHNR and FQNEAQ (reference sequence). CDR3 amino acids: CASSLQGWADEQFF. In nucleotides, the CDR3 is TGTGCCAGCAGCTTGCAGGGATGGGCAGACGAGCAGTTCTTC.

V and J are TRBV29-1 and TRBJ2-7, with TRBD1 matching 10 bases. The V gene's germline CDR1 is SQVTM and CDR2 ANQGSEA. CDR3 length: 13 amino acids. The junction had 8 bases not matched to a gene; V was cut back by 6 bases and J by 6 bases. CDR3 amino acids: CSVYDRGLGEQYF. CDR3 in DNA: TGCAGCGTATATGACAGGGGGCTAGGCGAGCAGTACTTC.

This clonotype was seen at least ten times. The chain carries TRBV6-5 and TRBJ2-2, with 9 bases fitting TRBD2. CDR3 size: 19 residues. Germline trimming cut 5 bases from V and 6 bases from J; bases unmatched to any gene: 19. Germline V lookup: CDR1 MNHEY, CDR2 SVGAGI. CDR3 region: CASSPRLIAGAPGAGELFF. CDR3 DNA: TGTGCCAGCAGTCCCCGACTAATAGCGGGAGCACCAGGGGCCGGGGAGCTGTTTTTT.

The sample holds a few counts of this clonotype. The chain carries TRBV20-1 and TRBJ2-7; D not resolved. Per the germline V gene, CDR1 is DFQATT and CDR2 is SNEGSKA (reference sequence). CDR3 length: 11 residues. V was shortened by 3 bases and J by 7 bases, with 10 bases between the two germline ends. CDR3 protein: CSASMVEEQYF. The CDR3 bases are TGCAGTGCTAGCATGGTTGAGGAGCAGTACTTC.

This clonotype has only a few counts. The chain recombines TRBV4-3 with TRBJ2-3; D unclear. The CDR3 contains 15 residues. Deletions cut 5 bases from V and 0 bases from J, with 12 bases between. Germline assignment: CDR1 LGHNA and CDR2 YSLEER. The CDR3 is CASSEGSSSTDTQYF. CDR3 sequence (DNA): TGCGCCAGCAGCGAAGGGTCGTCGAGCACAGATACGCAGTATTTT.

This clonotype appeared many times. CDR3: CASLMGAEDTQYF. CDR3 in DNA: TGTGCCAGTTTAATGGGGGCTGAAGATACGCAGTATTTT. The chain has TRBV12-3 or TRBV12-4 and TRBJ2-3, with D possibly TRBD1 on 6 matching bases. V was cut by 9 bases and J by 5 bases, with 15 bases left in between. The CDR3 contains 13 residues.

This clonotype was picked up a small number of times. This chain links TRBV7-6 with TRBJ2-5; 7 bases line up with TRBD2. V lost 7 bases and J lost 4; bases outside the gene matches: 12. Germline assignment: CDR1 SGHVS and CDR2 FNYEAQ. This CDR3 is built from 15 residues. The CDR3 reads CASTPMGSGGETQYF. Here the CDR3 DNA reads TGTGCCAGCACCCCCATGGGATCGGGGGGAGAGACCCAGTACTTC.

This clonotype was detected many times. The J gene is TRBJ1-1, the V gene TRBV10-2, with D possibly matching TRBD1 (5 bases). CDR3 size: 16 residues. Germline loops: CDR1 WSHSY, CDR2 SAAADI. V was cut by 3 bases and J by 2 bases, with 16 bases left in between. Here the CDR3 reads CASSDWLGGGNTEAFF. CDR3 nucleotides: TGCGCCAGCAGTGACTGGTTGGGGGGGGGAAACACTGAAGCTTTCTTT.

The table lists this clonotype with many counts. This chain joins TRBV7-9 and TRBJ1-2; D not certain. The germline V gene has CDR1 SEHNR and CDR2 FQNEAQ (reference sequence). Trimming removed 7 bases at V and 1 base at J, with 10 bases between. The CDR3 sequence is 13 residues long. CDR3 sequence reads: CASMMGNNYGYTF. Written as DNA, the CDR3 is TGTGCCAGCATGATGGGTAATAACTATGGCTACACCTTC.

This clonotype appeared many times. V gene TRBV6-5 combines with J gene TRBJ1-2; D not certain. Trimming took off 2 bases at V and 3 bases at J, with 16 bases between the two ends. The CDR3 runs to 16 residues. Germline values: CDR1 MNHEY, CDR2 SVGAGI. CDR3 residues: CASSYASRARDYGYTF. In DNA, the CDR3 is TGTGCCAGCAGTTACGCATCTAGGGCCCGCGACTATGGCTACACCTTC.

This clonotype was seen a few times. The CDR3 region is CASSAGADQPQHF. For the CDR3, the DNA is TGTGCCAGCTCAGCGGGGGCCGATCAGCCCCAGCATTTT. The V and J genes are TRBV18 and TRBJ1-5; perhaps TRBD1 as D (6 bases). V lost 5 bases and J lost 5, with 10 bases in between. CDR1 and CDR2 (germline): KGHSH, LQKENI. The length of the CDR3 is 13 residues.

The chain joins TRBV11-2 to TRBJ1-6; 7 nucleotides match TRBD1. CDR3 length equals 14 residues. CDR1 is SGHAT, CDR2 FQNNGV, per germline. The J segment lost 8 bases and the V segment lost 6 bases, leaving 7 bases of the junction unmatched. The CDR3 bases are TGTGCCAGCAGGGCGACAGGGAGGCATTCACCCCTCCACTTT. Protein sequence: CASRATGRHSPLHF.

The J gene is TRBJ2-7, the V gene TRBV18; no clear D gene. Germline V gene sequence: CDR1 KGHSH, CDR2 LQKENI. Trimming removed 2 bases at V and 2 bases at J, with 7 bases between. CDR3 length equals 13 residues. The CDR3, as DNA: TGTGCCAGCTCACCAGGGATGGCCTACGAGCAGTACTTC. This sequence encodes CASSPGMAYEQYF.

This clonotype has only a few counts. The CDR3 is CASSLAVAQTSSYNEQFF. The CDR3 region has the DNA TGTGCCAGCAGCTTAGCGGTCGCCCAGACGAGCTCCTACAATGAGCAGTTCTTC. The V call is TRBV7-6, the J call TRBJ2-1; D is unresolved. Germline assignment: CDR1 SGHVS and CDR2 FNYEAQ. Trimming removed 0 bases from V and 0 bases from J, with 15 bases in between. CDR3 size: 18 residues. Full variable domain (outside the CDR3, taken from reference TRBV7-6 and TRBJ2-1): GAGVSQSPRYKVTKRGQDVALRCDPISGHVSLYWYRQALGQGPEFLTYFNYEAQQDKSGLPNDRFSAERPEGSISTLTIQRTEQRDSAMYRCASSLAVAQTSSYNEQFFGPGTRLTVL.

This clonotype was detected only a few times. This chain uses TRBV7-9 with TRBJ1-5, with D uncertain. Trimming shortened V by 5 bases and J by 4 bases, and 9 bases separated the two germline ends. This CDR3 contains 13 residues. CDR1 is SEHNR and CDR2 is FQNEAQ in the germline V gene (reference sequence). CDR3 in amino acids: CASSADGNQPQHF. In DNA, the CDR3 is TGTGCCAGCAGCGCGGACGGGAATCAGCCCCAGCATTTT. The full variable domain, with the rest looked up from reference TRBV7-9 and TRBJ1-5, is DTGVSQNPRHKITKRGQNVTFRCDPISEHNRLYWYRQTLGQGPEFLTYFQNEAQLEKSRLLSDRFSAERPKGSFSTLEIQRTEQGDSAMYLCASSADGNQPQHFGDGTRLSIL.

On this clonotype: This clone may be a read error of a much larger clone one base away. J is TRBJ2-3 and V is TRBV29-1; tentative D call: TRBD1 (7 bases). CDR1 and CDR2 from the germline V gene are SQVTM and ANQGSEA. The CDR3 consists of 13 residues. The CDR3 region has the DNA TGCAGCGTTGAAGGAGGAGGGACAGATACGCGGTATTTT. It codes for CSVEGGGTDTRYF.